This T cell receptor beta chain came from a study of post-analysis software for immune sequencing data. In the study overall: Disease trajectories encompassed relapsing-remitting, secondary progressive and progressive-relapsing multiple sclerosis.

Findings of the study overall: Controls' normalized Chao1 diversity significantly exceeded that of multiple sclerosis patients. When the samples were clustered directly with F measure, those that had been prepared in the same batch showed strong co-clustering. Relative to controls, patients had several TRBV segments at higher frequency, with TRBV5-6, TRBV5-1 and TRBV20-1 among these.

The CDR3 is made up of 17 amino acids. CDR1 and CDR2 (germline): SGDLS, YYNGEE. Unique molecular identifiers were carried by the TCR beta cDNA libraries. Out of roughly 0.85 to 11 million T cells, a few hundred thousand cDNA molecules were generated. TCRdb used MiXCR to reprocess the PCR reads, holding one entry per CDR3 protein. The data show around 770,000 distinct CDR3 sequences, more than 45% seen once. In the case of this clonotype: The antigen remains unidentified. Sequence at one end of the junction differs from germline and may be a read error.

The sequence came from a girl under 18 with multiple sclerosis. The chain has TRBV9 and TRBJ1-1; perhaps TRBD1 as D (5 bases). Sequenced input: blood. CDR3 residues: CASSVEGGGYGNAEAFF. The CDR3 nucleotides read TGTGCCAGCAGCGTAGAGGGTGGGGGTTACGGGAACGCTGAAGCTTTCTTT.